This T cell receptor (beta chain) emerged from a study of early T cells in non-severe SARS-CoV-2 infection. Points from the study as a whole: Database matching using VDJdb favored anti-spike CD8 responses, with private and CD4 specificities left missing.

TCRdb reanalysed the 5' RACE reads using MiXCR and keeps one entry per CDR3 protein. Among tens of thousands of distinct CDR3 sequences listed, under 8.5% were seen once. Ten or more counts support this clonotype. Its antigen is still unknown. The germline V gene encodes CDR1 SEHNR and CDR2 FQNEAQ (reference sequence). CDR3 size: 15 residues. V lost 4 bases, J lost 6 bases, and 19 bases lay in between. The sample consisted of whole blood, taken at baseline. The V call is TRBV7-9, the J call TRBJ2-7; tentative D call: TRBD1 (6 bases). The receptor was isolated from an adult who was a healthcare worker with PCR-confirmed SARS-CoV-2 infection or an uninfected control (not recorded which). The CDR3 protein is CASSSRLLDSGEQYF. CDR3 nucleotide sequence: TGTGCCAGCAGCTCCCGACTGTTGGACAGCGGCGAGCAGTACTTC.